One TCR beta chain is described in this entry. What antigen it recognizes has not been identified. One base away there is no much larger clone; base qualities are not given. Preparation of the library involved PCR. These reads were obtained on an Illumina HiSeq 2500. To reduce PCR and sequencing biases, unique molecular identifiers were built into the TCR beta cDNA libraries. Every 1 to 10 million input T cells yielded 500,000 or so cDNA molecules, meaning each molecule approximated one T cell. The patient libraries were prepared and sequenced with the same protocol used for the earlier healthy control dataset. Within a given batch, samples were prepared together, multiplexed and sequenced on the same HiSeq lane. Concerning the study's data processing: MIGEC handled the raw barcoded reads, throwing out single-read molecular identifier groups before consensus assembly and CDR3 extraction. Clonotype tables were post-analysed with VDJtools, and diversity was normalized by down-sampling all datasets to the smallest sample size. In repertoire overlap clustering, CDR3 amino acid sequences, but not nucleotide sequences, were matched to correct batch-related cross-sample contamination. The raw public reads went through TCRdb reprocessing: fastp at Q25, MiXCR clone calling, in-frame beta chains kept. Each record represents a unique CDR3 protein, reported with the most common genes and DNA among its rows. The V and J calls were determined by TCRdb, not by the authors. A total of roughly 670,000 distinct CDR3 sequences appear in this sample, about 60% of them only once. Around 11% of the sample comes from the top ten.

This specimen belongs to a study of post-analysis software for immune sequencing data (dated by TCRdb to about 2015). General notes on the study: Relapsing-remitting, secondary progressive and progressive-relapsing multiple sclerosis were recorded as disease courses, and subtype annotation was lacking for some patients. A subset of samples was prepared in parallel using single-end sample barcoding, then pooled and co-amplified after Illumina adapter ligation. The patient repertoires were compared against some twelve previously published healthy control repertoires obtained from donors aged roughly 6 to 25 years.

The full study reports these points: Significantly higher frequencies in patients than in controls were found for several TRBV segments, including TRBV5-6, TRBV5-1 and TRBV20-1. Multiple sclerosis patients had significantly lower normalized Chao1 diversity than controls, a result that suggests substantial peripheral T-cell clonal expansion. The multiple sclerosis patient group was slightly younger than the control group. Direct clustering with F measure showed strong co-clustering of samples prepared in the same batch, prompting a batch-effect correction.

To demonstrate the VDJtools post-analysis software, TCR beta repertoires were profiled from the peripheral blood of 10 to 15 young patients with multiple sclerosis. Multiple sclerosis patients were children and adolescents aged roughly 6 to 15 years. The cysteine opens and the phenylalanine closes a CDR3 of 15 amino acids. The sequence is cut down to CDR3 DNA, 45 bases in frame from base 1. Trimming costs V 0 bases and J 2 bases, and their ends lie 9 bases apart. CDR1 is given as SGHRS and CDR2 as YFSETQ, both from the germline V gene. The TCR originated in a girl aged 2-15 years with multiple sclerosis. Recombination joined TRBV5-1 with TRBJ1-5; no D gene can be assigned with confidence. The sample comprised blood. The CDR3 reads as follows: CASSLGVTGNQPQHF. The nucleotide sequence reads as follows: TGCGCCAGCAGCTTGGGGGTCACGGGCAATCAGCCCCAGCATTTT.